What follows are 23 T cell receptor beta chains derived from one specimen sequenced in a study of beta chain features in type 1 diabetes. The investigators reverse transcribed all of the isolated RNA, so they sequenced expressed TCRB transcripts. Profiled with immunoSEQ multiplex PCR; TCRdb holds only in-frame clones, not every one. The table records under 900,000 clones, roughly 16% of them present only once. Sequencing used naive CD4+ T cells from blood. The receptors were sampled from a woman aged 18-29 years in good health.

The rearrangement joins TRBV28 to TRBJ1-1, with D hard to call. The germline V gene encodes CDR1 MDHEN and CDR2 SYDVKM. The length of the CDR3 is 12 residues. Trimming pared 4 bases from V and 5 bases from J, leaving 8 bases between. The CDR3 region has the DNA TGTGCCAGCAGTTCCACGGGGACTGAAGCTTTCTTT. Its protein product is CASSSTGTEAFF. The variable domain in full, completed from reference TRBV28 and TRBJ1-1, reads DVKVTQSSRYLVKRTGEKVFLECVQDMDHENMFWYRQDPGLGLRLIYFSYDVKMKEKGDIPEGYSVSREKKERFSLILESASTNQTSMYLCASSSTGTEAFFGQGTRLTVV.

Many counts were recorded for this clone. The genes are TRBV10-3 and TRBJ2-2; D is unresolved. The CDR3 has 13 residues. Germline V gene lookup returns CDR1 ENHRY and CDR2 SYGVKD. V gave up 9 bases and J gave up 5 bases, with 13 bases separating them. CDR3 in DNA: TGTGCCATTAAAGCGAGGCAGACCGGGGAGCTGTTTTTT. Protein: CAIKARQTGELFF.

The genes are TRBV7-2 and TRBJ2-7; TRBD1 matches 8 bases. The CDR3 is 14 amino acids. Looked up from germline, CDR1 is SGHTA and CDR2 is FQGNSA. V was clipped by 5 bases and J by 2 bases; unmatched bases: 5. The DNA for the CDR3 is TGTGCCAGCAGCCCGACAGGGGTGACCTACGAGCAGTACTTC. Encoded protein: CASSPTGVTYEQYF.

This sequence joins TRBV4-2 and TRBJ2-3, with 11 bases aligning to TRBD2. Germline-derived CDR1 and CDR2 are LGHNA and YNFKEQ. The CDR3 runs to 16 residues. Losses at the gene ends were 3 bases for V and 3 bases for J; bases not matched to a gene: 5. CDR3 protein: CASSHSGRAGTDTQYF. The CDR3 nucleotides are TGTGCCAGCAGCCATAGCGGGAGGGCCGGTACAGATACGCAGTATTTT.

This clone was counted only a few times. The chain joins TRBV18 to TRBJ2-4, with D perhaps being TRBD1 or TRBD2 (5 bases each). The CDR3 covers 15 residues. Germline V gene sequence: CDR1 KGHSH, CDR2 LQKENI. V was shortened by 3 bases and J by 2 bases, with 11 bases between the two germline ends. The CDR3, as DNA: TGTGCCAGCTCACCCTGGACGGGACCCAAAAACATTCAGTACTTC. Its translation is CASSPWTGPKNIQYF.

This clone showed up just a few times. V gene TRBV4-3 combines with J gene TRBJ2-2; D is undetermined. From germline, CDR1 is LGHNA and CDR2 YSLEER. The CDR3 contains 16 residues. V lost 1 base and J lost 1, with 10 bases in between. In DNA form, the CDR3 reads TGCGCCAGCAGCCAAGTGAACGGGCAGAACACCGGGGAGCTGTTTTTT. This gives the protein CASSQVNGQNTGELFF.

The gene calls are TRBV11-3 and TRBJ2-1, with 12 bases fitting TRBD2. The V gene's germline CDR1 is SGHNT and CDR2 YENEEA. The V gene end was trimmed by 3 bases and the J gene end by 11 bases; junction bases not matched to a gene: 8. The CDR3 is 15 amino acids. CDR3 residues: CASSLTSGSVGKQFF. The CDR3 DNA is TGTGCCAGCAGCTTGACTAGCGGGAGCGTAGGGAAGCAGTTCTTC.

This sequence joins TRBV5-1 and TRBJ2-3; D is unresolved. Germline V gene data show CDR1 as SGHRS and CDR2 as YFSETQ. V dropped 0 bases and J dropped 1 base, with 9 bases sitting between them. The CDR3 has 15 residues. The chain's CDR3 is CASSLEWVGTDTQYF. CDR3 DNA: TGCGCCAGCAGCTTGGAATGGGTTGGCACAGATACGCAGTATTTT.

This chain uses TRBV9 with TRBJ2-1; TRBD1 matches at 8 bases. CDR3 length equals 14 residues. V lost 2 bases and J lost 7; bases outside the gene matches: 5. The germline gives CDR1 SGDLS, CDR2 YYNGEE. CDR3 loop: CASSVQGAQNEQFF. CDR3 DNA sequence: TGTGCCAGCAGCGTGCAGGGGGCGCAAAATGAGCAGTTCTTC.

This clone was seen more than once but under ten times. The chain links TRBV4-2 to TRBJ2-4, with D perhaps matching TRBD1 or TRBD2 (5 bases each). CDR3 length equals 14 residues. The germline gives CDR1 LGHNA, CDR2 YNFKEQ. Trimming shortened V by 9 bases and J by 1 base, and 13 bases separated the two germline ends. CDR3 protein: CASALGGAKNIQYF. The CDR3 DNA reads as TGTGCCAGTGCCCTTGGGGGTGCCAAAAACATTCAGTACTTC.

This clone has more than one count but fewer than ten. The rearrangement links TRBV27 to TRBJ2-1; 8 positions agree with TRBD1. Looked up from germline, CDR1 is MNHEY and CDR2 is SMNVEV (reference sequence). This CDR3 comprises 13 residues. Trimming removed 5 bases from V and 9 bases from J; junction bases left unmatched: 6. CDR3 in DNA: TGTGCCAGCAGTCCCCGGACAGGGAGTGAGCAGTTCTTC. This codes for CASSPRTGSEQFF.

The CDR3 protein is CASSQGAGGVWETQYF. The CDR3 nucleotides are TGCGCCAGCAGCCAAGGGGCAGGGGGGGTTTGGGAGACCCAGTACTTC. The chain couples TRBV4-3 to TRBJ2-5, with D perhaps assigned TRBD1 or TRBD2 (7 bases each). Germline V gene data show CDR1 as LGHNA and CDR2 as YSLEER. V lost 1 base, J lost 5 bases, and 17 bases lay in between. This CDR3 contains 16 residues.

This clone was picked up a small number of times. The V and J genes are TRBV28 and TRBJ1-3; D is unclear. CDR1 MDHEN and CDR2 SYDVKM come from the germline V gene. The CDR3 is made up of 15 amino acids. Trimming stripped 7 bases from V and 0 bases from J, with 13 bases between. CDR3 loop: CASKNADLSGNTIYF. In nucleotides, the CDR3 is TGTGCCAGCAAAAACGCAGACCTCTCTGGAAACACCATATATTTT.

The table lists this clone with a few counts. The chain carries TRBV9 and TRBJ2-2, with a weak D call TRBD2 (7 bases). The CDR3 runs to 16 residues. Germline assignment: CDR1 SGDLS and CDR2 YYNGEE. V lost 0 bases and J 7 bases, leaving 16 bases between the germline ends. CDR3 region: CASSVAPTSRGGELFF. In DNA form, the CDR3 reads TGTGCCAGCAGCGTAGCTCCGACTAGCAGGGGCGGGGAGCTGTTTTTT.

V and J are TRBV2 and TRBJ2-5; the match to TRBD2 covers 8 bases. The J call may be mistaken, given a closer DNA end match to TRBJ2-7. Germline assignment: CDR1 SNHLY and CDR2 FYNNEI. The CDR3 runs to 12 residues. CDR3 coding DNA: TGTGCCAGCGTGACGGGAGGGTACGAGCAGTACTTC. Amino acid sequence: CASVTGGYEQYF.

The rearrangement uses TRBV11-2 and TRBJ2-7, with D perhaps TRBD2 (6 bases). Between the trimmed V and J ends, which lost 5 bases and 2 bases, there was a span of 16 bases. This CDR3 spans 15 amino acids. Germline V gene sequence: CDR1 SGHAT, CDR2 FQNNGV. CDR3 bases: TGTGCCAGCAGCGTGGGTCTAGCGACAACCTACGAGCAGTACTTC. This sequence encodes CASSVGLATTYEQYF.

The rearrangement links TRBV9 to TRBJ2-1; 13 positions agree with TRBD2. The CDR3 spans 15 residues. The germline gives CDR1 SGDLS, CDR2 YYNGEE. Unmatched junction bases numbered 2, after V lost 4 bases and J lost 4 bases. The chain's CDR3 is CASSLTSGRYNEQFF. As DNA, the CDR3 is TGTGCCAGCAGCCTGACTAGCGGGAGGTACAATGAGCAGTTCTTC.

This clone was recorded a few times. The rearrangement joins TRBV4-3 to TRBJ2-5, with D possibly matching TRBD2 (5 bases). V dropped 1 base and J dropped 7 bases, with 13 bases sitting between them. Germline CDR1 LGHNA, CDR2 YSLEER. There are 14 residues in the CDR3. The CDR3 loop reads CASSQALPAATQYF. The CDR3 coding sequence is TGCGCCAGCAGCCAAGCTCTCCCAGCGGCGACCCAGTACTTC.

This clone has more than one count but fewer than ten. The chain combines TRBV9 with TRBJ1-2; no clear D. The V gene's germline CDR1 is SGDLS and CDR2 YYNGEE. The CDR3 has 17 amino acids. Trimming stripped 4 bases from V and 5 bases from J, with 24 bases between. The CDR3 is CASSFPPGPSPRYGYTF. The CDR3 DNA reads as TGTGCCAGCAGCTTCCCGCCAGGCCCAAGCCCTCGATATGGCTACACCTTC. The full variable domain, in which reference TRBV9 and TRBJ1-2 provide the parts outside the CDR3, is DSGVTQTPKHLITATGQRVTLRCSPRSGDLSVYWYQQSLDQGLQFLIQYYNGEERAKGNILERFSAQQFPDLHSELNLSSLELGDSALYFCASSFPPGPSPRYGYTFGSGTRLTVV.

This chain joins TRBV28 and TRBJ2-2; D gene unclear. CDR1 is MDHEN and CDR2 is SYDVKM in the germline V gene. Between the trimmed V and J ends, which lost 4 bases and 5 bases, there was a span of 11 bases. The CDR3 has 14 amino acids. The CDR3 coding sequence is TGTGCCAGCAGTTCGGTCTGGGATACCGGGGAGCTGTTTTTT. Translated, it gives CASSSVWDTGELFF.

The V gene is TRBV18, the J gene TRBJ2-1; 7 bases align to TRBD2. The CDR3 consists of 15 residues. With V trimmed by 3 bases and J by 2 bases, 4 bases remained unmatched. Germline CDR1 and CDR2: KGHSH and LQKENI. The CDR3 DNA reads TGTGCCAGCTCACCTTGGACTAGAACCTACAATGAGCAGTTCTTC. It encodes CASSPWTRTYNEQFF.

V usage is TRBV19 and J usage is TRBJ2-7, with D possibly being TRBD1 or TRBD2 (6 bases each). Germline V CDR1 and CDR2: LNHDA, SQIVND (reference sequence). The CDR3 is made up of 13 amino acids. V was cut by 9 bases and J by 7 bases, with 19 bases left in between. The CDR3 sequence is CASKLSQGGEQYF. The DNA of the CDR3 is TGTGCCAGCAAGCTATCCCAAGGGGGGGAGCAGTACTTC.

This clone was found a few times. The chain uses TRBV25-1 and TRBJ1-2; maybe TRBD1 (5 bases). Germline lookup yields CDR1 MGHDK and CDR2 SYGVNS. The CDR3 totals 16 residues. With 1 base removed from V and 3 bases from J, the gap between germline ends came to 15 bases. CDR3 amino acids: CASSESVVWGHYGYTF. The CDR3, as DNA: TGTGCCAGCAGTGAATCGGTCGTGTGGGGACACTATGGCTACACCTTC.